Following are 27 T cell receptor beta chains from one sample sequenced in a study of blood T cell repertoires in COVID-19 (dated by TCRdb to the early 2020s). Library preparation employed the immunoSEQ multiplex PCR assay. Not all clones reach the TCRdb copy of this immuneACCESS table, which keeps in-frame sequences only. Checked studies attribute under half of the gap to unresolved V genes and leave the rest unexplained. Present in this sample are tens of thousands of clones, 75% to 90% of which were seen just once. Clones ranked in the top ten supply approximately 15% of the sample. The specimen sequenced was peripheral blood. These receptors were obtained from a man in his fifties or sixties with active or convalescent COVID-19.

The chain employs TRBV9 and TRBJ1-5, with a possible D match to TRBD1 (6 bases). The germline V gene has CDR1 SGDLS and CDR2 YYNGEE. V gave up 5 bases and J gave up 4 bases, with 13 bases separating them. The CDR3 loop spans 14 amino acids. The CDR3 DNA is TGTGCCAGCAGTAGAGGGGGGGGAAATCAGCCCCAGCATTTT. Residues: CASSRGGGNQPQHF.

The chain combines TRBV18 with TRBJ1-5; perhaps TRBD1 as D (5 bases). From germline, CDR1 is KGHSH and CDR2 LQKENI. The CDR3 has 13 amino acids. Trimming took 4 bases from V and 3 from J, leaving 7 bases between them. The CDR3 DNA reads TGTGCCAGCTCACAGGACACCAATCAGCCCCAGCATTTT. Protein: CASSQDTNQPQHF.

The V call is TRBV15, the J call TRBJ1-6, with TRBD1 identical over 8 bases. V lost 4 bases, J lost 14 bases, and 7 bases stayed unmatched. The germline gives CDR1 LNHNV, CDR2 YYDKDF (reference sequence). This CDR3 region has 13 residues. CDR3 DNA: TGTGCCACCAGCATGGACAGGGTTCCAACCCTCCACTTT. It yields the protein CATSMDRVPTLHF.

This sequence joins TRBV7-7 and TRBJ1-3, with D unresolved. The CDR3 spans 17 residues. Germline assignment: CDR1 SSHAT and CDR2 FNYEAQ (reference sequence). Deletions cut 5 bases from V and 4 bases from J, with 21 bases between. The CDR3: CASSPRRADGGGNTIYF. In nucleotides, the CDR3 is TGTGCCAGCAGCCCCCGCCGGGCCGACGGAGGGGGAAACACCATATATTTT.

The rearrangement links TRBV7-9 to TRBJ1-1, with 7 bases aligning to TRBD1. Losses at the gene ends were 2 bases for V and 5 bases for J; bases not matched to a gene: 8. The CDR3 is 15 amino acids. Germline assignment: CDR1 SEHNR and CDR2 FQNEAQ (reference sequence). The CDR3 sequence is CASSLNSGGETEAFF. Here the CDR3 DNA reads TGTGCCAGCAGCTTAAATTCAGGGGGTGAAACTGAAGCTTTCTTT. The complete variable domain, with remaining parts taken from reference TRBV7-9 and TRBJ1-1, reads DTGVSQNPRHKITKRGQNVTFRCDPISEHNRLYWYRQTLGQGPEFLTYFQNEAQLEKSRLLSDRFSAERPKGSFSTLEIQRTEQGDSAMYLCASSLNSGGETEAFFGQGTRLTVV.

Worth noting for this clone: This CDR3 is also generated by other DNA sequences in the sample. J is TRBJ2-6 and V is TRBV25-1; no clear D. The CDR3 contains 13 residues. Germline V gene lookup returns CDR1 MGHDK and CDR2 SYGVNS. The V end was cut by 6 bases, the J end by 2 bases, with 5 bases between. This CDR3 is CASRETGANVLTF. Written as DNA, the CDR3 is TGTGCCAGCAGGGAGACTGGGGCCAACGTCCTGACTTTC.

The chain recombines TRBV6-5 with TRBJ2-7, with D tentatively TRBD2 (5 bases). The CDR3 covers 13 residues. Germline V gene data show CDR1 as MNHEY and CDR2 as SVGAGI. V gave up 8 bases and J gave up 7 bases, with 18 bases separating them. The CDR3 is CASLGRGWGEQYF. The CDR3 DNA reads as TGTGCCAGCCTCGGACGGGGTTGGGGAGAGCAGTACTTC.

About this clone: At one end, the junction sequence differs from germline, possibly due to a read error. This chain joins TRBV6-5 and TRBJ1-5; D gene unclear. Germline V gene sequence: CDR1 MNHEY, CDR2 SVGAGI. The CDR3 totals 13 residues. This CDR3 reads CASGRGSDQPQHF. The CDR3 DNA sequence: TGTGCCAGTGGCCGGGGTAGCGATCAGCCCCAGCATTTT.

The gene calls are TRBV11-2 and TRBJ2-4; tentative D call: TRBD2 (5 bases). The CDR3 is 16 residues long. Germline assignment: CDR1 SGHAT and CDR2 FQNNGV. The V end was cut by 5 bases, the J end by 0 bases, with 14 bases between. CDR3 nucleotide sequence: TGTGCCAGCAGCCTGCCTCAAGGACTAGCCAAAAACATTCAGTACTTC. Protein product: CASSLPQGLAKNIQYF. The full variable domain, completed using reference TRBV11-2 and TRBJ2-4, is EAGVAQSPRYKIIEKRQSVAFWCNPISGHATLYWYQQILGQGPKLLIQFQNNGVVDDSQLPKDRFSAERLKGVDSTLKIQPAKLEDSAVYLCASSLPQGLAKNIQYFGAGTRLSVL.

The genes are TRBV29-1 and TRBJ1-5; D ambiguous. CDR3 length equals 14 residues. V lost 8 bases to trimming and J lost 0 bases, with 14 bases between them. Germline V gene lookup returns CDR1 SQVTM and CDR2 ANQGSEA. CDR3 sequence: CSPEGAASNQPQHF. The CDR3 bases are TGCAGCCCCGAGGGTGCGGCTAGCAATCAGCCCCAGCATTTT.

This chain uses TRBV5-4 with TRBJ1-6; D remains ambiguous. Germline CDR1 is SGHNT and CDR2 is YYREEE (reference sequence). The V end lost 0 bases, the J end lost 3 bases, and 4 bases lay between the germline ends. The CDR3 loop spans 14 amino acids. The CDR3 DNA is TGTGCCAGCAGCTTGGACATCTATAATTCACCCCTCCACTTT. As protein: CASSLDIYNSPLHF.

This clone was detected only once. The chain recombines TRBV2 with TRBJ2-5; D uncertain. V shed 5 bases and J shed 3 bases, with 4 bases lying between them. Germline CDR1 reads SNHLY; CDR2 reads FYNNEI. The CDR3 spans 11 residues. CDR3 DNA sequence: TGTGCCAGCAGTCCCGAAGAGACCCAGTACTTC. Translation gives CASSPEETQYF.

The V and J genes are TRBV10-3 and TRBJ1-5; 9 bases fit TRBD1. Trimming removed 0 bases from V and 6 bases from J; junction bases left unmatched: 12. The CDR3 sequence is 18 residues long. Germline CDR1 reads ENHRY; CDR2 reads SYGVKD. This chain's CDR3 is CAISESAGTGRWGQPQHF. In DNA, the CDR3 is TGTGCCATCAGTGAGTCAGCCGGGACAGGGCGGTGGGGTCAGCCCCAGCATTTT.

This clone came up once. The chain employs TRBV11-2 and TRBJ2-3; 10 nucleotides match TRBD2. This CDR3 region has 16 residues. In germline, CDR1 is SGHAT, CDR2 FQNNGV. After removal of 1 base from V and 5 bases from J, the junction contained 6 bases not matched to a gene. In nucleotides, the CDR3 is TGTGCCAGCAGCTTAGTAAGCGGGGGGGCGTTAGATACGCAGTATTTT. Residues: CASSLVSGGALDTQYF.

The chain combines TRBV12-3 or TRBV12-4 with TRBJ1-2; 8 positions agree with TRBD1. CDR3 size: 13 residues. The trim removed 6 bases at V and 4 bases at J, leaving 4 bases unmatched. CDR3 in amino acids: CASSFGTGYGYTF. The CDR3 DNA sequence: TGTGCCAGCAGCTTTGGGACAGGCTATGGCTACACCTTC.

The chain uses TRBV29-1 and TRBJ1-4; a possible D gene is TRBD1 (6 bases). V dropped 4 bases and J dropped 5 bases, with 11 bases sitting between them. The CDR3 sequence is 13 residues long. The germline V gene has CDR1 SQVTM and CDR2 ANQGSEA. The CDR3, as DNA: TGCAGCGTTGGAAGGACAGAGAATGAAAAACTGTTTTTT. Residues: CSVGRTENEKLFF.

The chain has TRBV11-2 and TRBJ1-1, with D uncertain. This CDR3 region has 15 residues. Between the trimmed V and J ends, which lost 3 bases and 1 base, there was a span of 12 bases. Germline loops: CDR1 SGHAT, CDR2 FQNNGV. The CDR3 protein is CASSFRRGSNTEAFF. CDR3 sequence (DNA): TGTGCCAGCAGCTTCAGGCGAGGGTCGAACACTGAAGCTTTCTTT.

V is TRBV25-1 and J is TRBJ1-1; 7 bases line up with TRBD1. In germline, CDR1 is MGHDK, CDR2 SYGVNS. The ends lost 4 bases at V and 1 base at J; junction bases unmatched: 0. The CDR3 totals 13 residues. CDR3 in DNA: TGTGCCAGCAGTGGACAGGGGAACACTGAAGCTTTCTTT. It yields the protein CASSGQGNTEAFF.

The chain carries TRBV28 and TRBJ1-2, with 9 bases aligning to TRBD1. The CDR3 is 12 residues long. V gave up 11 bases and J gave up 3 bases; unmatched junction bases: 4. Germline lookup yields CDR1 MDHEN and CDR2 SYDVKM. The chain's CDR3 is CAARQGDYGYTF. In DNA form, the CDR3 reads TGTGCCGCAAGACAGGGGGACTATGGCTACACCTTC.

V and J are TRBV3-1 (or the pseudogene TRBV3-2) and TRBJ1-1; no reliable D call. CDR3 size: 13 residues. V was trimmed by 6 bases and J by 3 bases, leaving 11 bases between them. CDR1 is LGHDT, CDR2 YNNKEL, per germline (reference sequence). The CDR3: CASSHGGDTEAFF. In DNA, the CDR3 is TGTGCCAGCAGTCATGGCGGGGACACTGAAGCTTTCTTT.

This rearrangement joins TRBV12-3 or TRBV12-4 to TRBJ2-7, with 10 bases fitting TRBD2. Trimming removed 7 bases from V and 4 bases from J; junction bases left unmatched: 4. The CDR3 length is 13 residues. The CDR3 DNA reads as TGTGCCAGCAAAGCGGGGGGGCGGTACGAGCAGTACTTC. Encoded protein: CASKAGGRYEQYF.

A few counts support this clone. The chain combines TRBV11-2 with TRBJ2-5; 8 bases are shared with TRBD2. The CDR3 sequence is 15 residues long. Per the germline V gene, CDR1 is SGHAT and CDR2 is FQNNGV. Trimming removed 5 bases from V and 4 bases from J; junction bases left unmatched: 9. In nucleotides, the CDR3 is TGTGCCAGCAGCCCGTCCGGGGGGGCCGGAGAGACCCAGTACTTC. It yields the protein CASSPSGGAGETQYF.

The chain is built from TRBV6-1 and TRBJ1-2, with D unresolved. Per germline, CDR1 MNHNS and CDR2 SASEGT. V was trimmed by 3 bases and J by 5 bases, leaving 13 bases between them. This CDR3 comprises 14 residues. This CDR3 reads CASSDPPGDYGYTF. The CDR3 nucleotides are TGTGCCAGCAGTGACCCCCCCGGGGATTATGGCTACACCTTC.

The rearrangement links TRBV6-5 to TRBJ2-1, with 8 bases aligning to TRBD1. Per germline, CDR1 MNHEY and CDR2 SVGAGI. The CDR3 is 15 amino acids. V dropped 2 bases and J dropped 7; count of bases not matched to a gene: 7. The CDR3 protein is CASSYGDRTGNEQFF. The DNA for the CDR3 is TGTGCCAGCAGTTACGGCGATCGGACAGGGAATGAGCAGTTCTTC.

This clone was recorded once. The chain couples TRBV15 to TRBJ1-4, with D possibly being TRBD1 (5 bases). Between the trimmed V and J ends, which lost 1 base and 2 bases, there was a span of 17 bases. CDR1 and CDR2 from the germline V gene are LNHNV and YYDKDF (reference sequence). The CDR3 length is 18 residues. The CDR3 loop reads CATSRVAGRGWTNEKLFF. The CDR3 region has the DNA TGTGCCACCAGCAGAGTCGCAGGGAGGGGTTGGACTAATGAAAAACTGTTTTTT.

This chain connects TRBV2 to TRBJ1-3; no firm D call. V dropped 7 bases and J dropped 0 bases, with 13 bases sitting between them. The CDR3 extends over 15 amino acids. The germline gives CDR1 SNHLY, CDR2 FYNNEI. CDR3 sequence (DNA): TGTGCCAGCACCCCTTTTAGTAGCTCTGGAAACACCATATATTTT. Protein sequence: CASTPFSSSGNTIYF.

CDR3 residues: CASRQGAGPQHF. CDR3 nucleotide sequence: TGTGCCAGCAGACAGGGGGCTGGGCCCCAGCATTTT. The V call is TRBV12-3 or TRBV12-4, the J call TRBJ1-5; 9 positions match TRBD1. The CDR3 consists of 12 residues. V lost 6 bases and J lost 9; bases outside the gene matches: 3.